This T cell receptor beta chain was recorded in a study of blood T cells in healthy people across ages. Germline values: CDR1 MNHEY, CDR2 SMNVEV (reference sequence). The CDR3 spans 14 residues. Deletions cut 5 bases from V and 3 bases from J, with 14 bases between. For the second PCR, which ran for 7 to 11 cycles, a sample-barcoded 5' primer and a J-beta primer mix were used. TCRdb fed the 5' RACE reads into MiXCR, producing one record per CDR3 protein. The top ten hold approximately 2% of the sample, which has about 1.8 million distinct CDR3 sequences, approximately 50% seen once. The J gene is TRBJ2-7, the V gene TRBV27; D remains ambiguous. The receptor's source is a woman aged 40 to 49 in good health. Sequencing input: blood. CDR3 in DNA: TGTGCCAGCAGTGATGGCAGTTATAACTACGAGCAGTACTTC. Translating it yields CASSDGSYNYEQYF.